This TCR beta chain was found in a study of shared clonotypes between healthy human individuals. V shed 0 bases and J shed 10 bases, with 10 bases lying between them. This CDR3 is built from 13 residues. CDR1 MNHNS and CDR2 SASEGT come from the germline V gene. Study-level findings and limits: It was the non-shared clonotypes that had lower generation probabilities than clonotypes shared by all four donors. It was expected that sequencing depth would affect clonotype sharing among donors.

Produced via immunoSEQ multiplex PCR; TCRdb's table is partial and in-frame only. The data hold 2 million to 3 million clones, with 80% to 95% observed a single time. About this clone itself: What it recognizes is unknown.

The chain carries TRBV6-1 and TRBJ2-1, with D perhaps matching TRBD1 (6 bases). This sequence was found in a man younger than 35 in good health. Some clones in this sample may be carry-over from other donors' samples. Sequencing used naive CD4+ T cells from PBMCs. The subset: CD45RA+ positively selected. This CDR3 reads CASSEAGDREQFF. The CDR3 nucleotides are TGTGCCAGCAGTGAAGCTGGAGACAGGGAGCAGTTCTTC.